The rows below give T cell receptor beta chains drawn from one sample of a study of blood T cells in healthy people across ages. TCRdb ran MiXCR on the 5' RACE reads and lists one entry per CDR3 protein. The repertoire holds approximately 1.5 million distinct CDR3 sequences, with roughly 30% as singletons. The sequenced material came from blood. These receptors were obtained from a woman between 25 and 40 years old in good health. The CDR3 runs from the conserved cysteine through the conserved F or W. A D gene is named only where the DNA matches it firmly. Size is omitted from some rows. Given values are once, few, many or a class for expanded clones.

v_call	j_call	d_call	clone_size	cdr3_aa	cdr3_nt
TRBV6-6	TRBJ2-1	TRBD2	many	CASSYSSNRLAYNEQFF	TGTGCCAGCAGTTACTCGAGTAATCGACTAGCTTACAATGAGCAGTTCTTC
TRBV27	TRBJ2-6	NA	NA	CASTPIGGSGANVLTF	TGTGCCAGCACTCCTATCGGGGGATCGGGGGCCAACGTCCTGACTTTC
TRBV29-1	TRBJ2-6	NA	many	CSVVYSGANVLTF	TGCAGCGTTGTGTACTCTGGGGCCAACGTCCTGACTTTC
TRBV20-1	TRBJ2-5	TRBD2	NA	CSVGTSGRALQETQYF	TGCAGTGTAGGGACTAGCGGGAGGGCCCTTCAAGAGACCCAGTACTTC
TRBV10-3	TRBJ1-2	NA	NA	CAISESLDNYAVGYTF	TGTGCCATCAGTGAGTCCCTGGACAACTACGCCGTCGGCTACACCTTC
TRBV5-1	TRBJ1-1	NA	few	CASSFTSLQNTEAFF	TGCGCCAGCAGCTTTACCTCCTTACAGAACACTGAAGCTTTCTTT
TRBV30	TRBJ1-2	NA	few	CAWSVALYGYTF	TGTGCCTGGAGTGTAGCCCTCTATGGCTACACCTTC
TRBV7-2	TRBJ2-7	NA	NA	CANLIGGPPGEQYF	TGTGCCAACCTAATCGGGGGGCCCCCGGGCGAGCAGTACTTC
TRBV29-1	TRBJ1-5	NA	NA	CSTGGRNQPQHF	TGCAGCACGGGAGGGCGTAATCAGCCCCAGCATTTT
TRBV9	TRBJ2-1	TRBD2	NA	CASSVASGAYNEQFF	TGTGCCAGCAGCGTAGCTAGCGGGGCCTACAATGAGCAGTTCTTC
TRBV7-2	TRBJ2-3	TRBD2	NA	CASSVLADISNTQYF	TGTGCCAGCAGCGTACTAGCGGACATTTCTAATACGCAGTATTTT
TRBV9	TRBJ2-2	NA	NA	CASSVGVANTGELFF	TGTGCCAGCAGCGTGGGGGTAGCGAACACCGGGGAGCTGTTTTTT
TRBV7-7	TRBJ2-7	TRBD2	NA	CASSLAWLAGFRSHGQYF	TGTGCCAGCAGCTTAGCGTGGCTAGCGGGCTTTCGCTCTCACGGGCAGTACTTC
TRBV7-9	TRBJ1-2	NA	NA	CASSSGSLERRFGYTF	TGTGCCAGCAGCTCCGGAAGCTTAGAAAGGAGGTTCGGCTACACCTTC
TRBV7-9	TRBJ2-1	NA	NA	CASSLFSGVRIANEQFF	TGTGCCAGCAGCTTATTCAGTGGGGTCCGTATAGCTAATGAGCAGTTCTTC
TRBV20-1	TRBJ1-5	NA	NA	CSASGYSNQPQHF	TGCAGTGCTTCAGGTTATAGCAATCAGCCCCAGCATTTT
TRBV20-1	TRBJ1-2	NA	NA	CSAAPGQVYGYTF	TGCAGTGCCGCCCCGGGACAAGTTTATGGCTACACCTTC
TRBV3-1	TRBJ2-1	NA	few	CASSSSTGGSQFF	TGTGCCAGCAGCTCAAGTACAGGCGGATCGCAGTTCTTC
TRBV20-1	TRBJ1-2	NA	NA	CSPGGFYTF	TGCAGTCCGGGGGGCTTCTACACCTTC
TRBV4-1	TRBJ2-1	TRBD2	few	CASSHSGDSSYNEQFF	TGCGCCAGCAGTCATAGCGGGGATAGCTCCTACAATGAGCAGTTCTTC
TRBV6-1	TRBJ2-7	NA	NA	CASSENAIALNEQYF	TGTGCCAGCAGTGAAAACGCAATCGCGTTGAATGAGCAGTACTTC
TRBV9	TRBJ2-7	NA	NA	CASSVAHRAPSYEQYF	TGTGCCAGCAGCGTAGCACACAGGGCCCCTTCCTACGAGCAGTACTTC
TRBV2	TRBJ2-5	TRBD2	NA	CVSSGLGLAGDIQETQYF	TGTGTCAGCAGTGGTCTGGGACTAGCGGGTGACATCCAAGAGACCCAGTACTTC
TRBV28	TRBJ2-5	NA	NA	CASSSLTVVQETQYF	TGTGCCAGCAGTTCCTTGACAGTCGTCCAAGAGACCCAGTACTTC
TRBV30	TRBJ2-7	NA	few	CAWSGEIRYEQYF	TGTGCCTGGAGTGGAGAGATTAGGTACGAGCAGTACTTC
TRBV6-1	TRBJ1-2	NA	NA	CASRRTAQGGYTF	TGTGCCAGCAGGCGGACGGCCCAGGGCGGCTACACCTTC
TRBV30	TRBJ2-7	NA	NA	CAWSVFTYEQYF	TGTGCCTGGAGTGTCTTCACCTACGAGCAGTACTTC
TRBV4-1	TRBJ2-7	TRBD2	few	CASSPSGDYEQYF	TGCGCCAGCAGCCCTAGCGGGGATTACGAGCAGTACTTC
TRBV27	TRBJ1-2	NA	many	CASSSIGGGEIFYGYTF	TGTGCCAGCAGTTCCATTGGGGGGGGCGAAATTTTCTATGGCTACACCTTC
TRBV18	TRBJ1-5	NA	NA	CASSPGDEQPQHF	TGTGCCAGCTCACCAGGGGATGAGCAGCCCCAGCATTTT
TRBV28	TRBJ2-7	TRBD1	NA	CASSGQVFTFSYEQYF	TGTGCCAGCTCGGGACAGGTTTTTACCTTCTCCTACGAGCAGTACTTC
TRBV24-1	TRBJ2-5	NA	NA	CATSGGEETQYF	TGTGCCACCAGTGGGGGGGAAGAGACCCAGTACTTC